The T cell receptor (beta chain) under discussion was sequenced for a study of T cells after yellow fever vaccination. Background on the study: Each low-cell-number fraction was prepared by means of SMART-Seq v4 Ultra Low Input.

The TCR cDNA carried a universal primer site and UMIs from 5'RACE template switching. TCRdb processed the 5' RACE reads anew with MiXCR; each CDR3 protein has one entry. Here the sample spans 250,000 to 400,000 distinct CDR3 sequences, over 3.5% being singletons. The study, taken as a whole, reports: Post-booster repertoires contained most primary-vaccination clones again (roughly 95% CD4, less than 90% CD8). Only a minor proportion of clonotypes was detected across both CD4 and CD8 compartments.

This clonotype has a count of ten or more. No antigen is known for it. Germline CDR1 and CDR2: SGHTA and FQGNSA. Trimming took off 1 base at V and 7 bases at J, with 7 bases between the two ends. The CDR3 loop spans 13 amino acids. The chain couples TRBV7-2 to TRBJ2-2; D is ambiguous. Here the sequenced sample was PBMCs, taken 15 days after the yellow fever booster vaccination. The receptor's source is a man between 18 and 35 years old who received the YFV17D yellow fever vaccine. This CDR3 reads CASSLDFNGELFF. CDR3 bases: TGTGCCAGCAGCTTAGACTTTAACGGGGAGCTGTTTTTT.